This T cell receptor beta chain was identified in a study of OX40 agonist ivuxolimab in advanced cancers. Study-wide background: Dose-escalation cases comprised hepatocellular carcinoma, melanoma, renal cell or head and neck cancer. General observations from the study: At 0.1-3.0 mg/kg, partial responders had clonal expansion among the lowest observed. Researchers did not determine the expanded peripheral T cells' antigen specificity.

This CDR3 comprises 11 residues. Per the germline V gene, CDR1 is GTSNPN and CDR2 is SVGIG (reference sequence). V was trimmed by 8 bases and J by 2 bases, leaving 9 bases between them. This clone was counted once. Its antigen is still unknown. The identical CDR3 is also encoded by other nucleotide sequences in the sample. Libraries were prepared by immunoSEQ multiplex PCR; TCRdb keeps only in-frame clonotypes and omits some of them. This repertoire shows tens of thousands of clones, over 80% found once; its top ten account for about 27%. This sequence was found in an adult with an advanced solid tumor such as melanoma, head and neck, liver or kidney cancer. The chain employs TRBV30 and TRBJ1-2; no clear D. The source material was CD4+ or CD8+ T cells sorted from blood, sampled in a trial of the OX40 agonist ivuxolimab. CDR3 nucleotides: TGTGCCGGTCAGGAAAACTATGGCTACACCTTC. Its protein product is CAGQENYGYTF.